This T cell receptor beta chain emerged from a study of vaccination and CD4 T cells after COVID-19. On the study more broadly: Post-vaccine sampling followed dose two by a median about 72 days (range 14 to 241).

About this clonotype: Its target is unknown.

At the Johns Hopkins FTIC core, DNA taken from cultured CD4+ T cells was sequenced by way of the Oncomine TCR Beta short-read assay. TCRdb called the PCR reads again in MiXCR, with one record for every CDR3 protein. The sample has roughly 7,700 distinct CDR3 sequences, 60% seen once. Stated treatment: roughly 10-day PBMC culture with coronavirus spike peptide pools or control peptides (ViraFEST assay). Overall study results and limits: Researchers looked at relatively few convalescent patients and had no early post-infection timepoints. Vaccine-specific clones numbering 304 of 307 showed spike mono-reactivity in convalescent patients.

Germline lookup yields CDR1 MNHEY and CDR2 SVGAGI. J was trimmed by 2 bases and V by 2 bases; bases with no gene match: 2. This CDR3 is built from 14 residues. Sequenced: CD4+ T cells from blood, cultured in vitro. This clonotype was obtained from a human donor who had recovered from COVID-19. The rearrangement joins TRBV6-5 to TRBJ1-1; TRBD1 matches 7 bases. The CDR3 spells CASSYRDSNTEAFF. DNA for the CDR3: TGTGCCAGCAGTTACCGGGACAGCAACACTGAAGCTTTCTTT.